The rows below give T cell receptor beta chains drawn from one sample of a study of CD8+CD57+ T cells in acquired aplastic anemia. A single record per CDR3 protein comes from TCRdb applying MiXCR to the reads. The sample holds under 250,000 distinct CDR3 sequences, 47% seen once. Material for sequencing was sorted CD4+, CD8+, or CD8+CD57+ T cells (not recorded which) from PBMCs. The receptors stem from a human donor with aplastic anemia. The conserved cysteine and the conserved F or W are not part of the CDR3 here.

v_call cdr3_aa
TRBV7-8 ASTNQDPDTQY
TRBV19 AWRGGDSGNTIY
TRBV11-2 ASSLGFRRTFYNEQF
TRBV4-2 ASSHRTVNNYGYT
TRBV2 ASSVTILGIGYT
TRBV7-9 ASTSGGGEGTEAF
TRBV6-5 ASSYGGYEQF
TRBV25-1 ASSDFNSRYGYT
TRBV20-1 SARSLGQGSYEQY
TRBV5-1 ASTNPSSGGTDTQY
TRBV6-2/TRBV6-3 ASSYVGPGANVLT
TRBV10-1 ASSRLRPGWQGLF
TRBV7-9 ASRGTSSSYNEQF
TRBV7-8 ASSRLAKINSDTQY
TRBV24-1 ATSLGTGYTGELF
TRBV20-1 SARGGWDETQY
TRBV10-2 ASSESSGEAF
TRBV5-1 ASASRDRNYEQY
TRBV20-1 SAPSGGAETYEQY
TRBV28 ASSPSRDRGRHEQY
TRBV29-1 SVDVARSTDTQY
TRBV12-3/TRBV12-4 ASSLLVTGAVLY
TRBV6-1 ASSLTQASNSPLH
TRBV29-1 SAGGARPEAF
TRBV7-9 ASSLPPPYEQY
TRBV11-2 ASSLDYSYEQY
TRBV2 ASSASGTSWGEQY
TRBV7-9 ASSEAGGLTRELF
TRBV20-1 SARRSGNQPQH
TRBV7-2 ASSQPTGSTDTQY
TRBV6-4 ASGEFEGADNEQF
TRBV20-1 SAWGSLFYEQC
TRBV7-9 ASSTRGNEQF
TRBV14 ASSQGLAQETQY
TRBV7-9 ASSSRGSISGSTIY
TRBV20-1 SAEGGLAGVTQY
TRBV29-1 SGGEYNEQF
TRBV4-1 ASSQGQGGTEAF
TRBV5-1 ASSFGRGGLQETQY
TRBV7-9 ASRSGGSTEKLF
TRBV20-1 SARDTKGVVDTGELF
TRBV28 ASRDINTEAF
TRBV7-7 ASSRTRQGAQH
TRBV2 ASSSRLDYSNQPQH
TRBV10-1 ASSMGGTEGRSLQH
TRBV20-1 SAETGGSYEQY
TRBV7-2 ASSLRSRNLNYGYT
TRBV7-9 ASGLRTSGSPGEQF
TRBV2 ATPSGTVSNQPQH
TRBV2 ASSEGFQGGYT
TRBV10-3 AISESGQVVGNTIY
TRBV7-6 ASSSGTEGNSPLH
TRBV20-1 SATPLGGSLILF
TRBV19 ASSFRDRAYEQY